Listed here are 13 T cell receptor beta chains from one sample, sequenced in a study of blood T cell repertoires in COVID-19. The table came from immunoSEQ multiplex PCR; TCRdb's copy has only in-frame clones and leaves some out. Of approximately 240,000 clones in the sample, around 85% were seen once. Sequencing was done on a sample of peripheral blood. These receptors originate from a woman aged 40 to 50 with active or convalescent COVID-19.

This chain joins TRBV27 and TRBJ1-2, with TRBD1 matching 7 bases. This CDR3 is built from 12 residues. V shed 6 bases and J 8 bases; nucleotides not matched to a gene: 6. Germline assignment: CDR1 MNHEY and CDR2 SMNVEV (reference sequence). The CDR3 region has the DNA TGTGCCAGCAGGACCGGGGACAGCGGCTACACCTTC. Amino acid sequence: CASRTGDSGYTF.

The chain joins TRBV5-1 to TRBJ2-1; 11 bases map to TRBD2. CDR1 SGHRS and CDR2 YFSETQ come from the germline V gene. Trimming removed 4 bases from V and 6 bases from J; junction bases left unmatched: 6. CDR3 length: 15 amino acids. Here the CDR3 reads CASSPGLAVSNEQFF. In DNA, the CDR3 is TGCGCCAGCAGCCCGGGACTAGCGGTCTCCAATGAGCAGTTCTTC.

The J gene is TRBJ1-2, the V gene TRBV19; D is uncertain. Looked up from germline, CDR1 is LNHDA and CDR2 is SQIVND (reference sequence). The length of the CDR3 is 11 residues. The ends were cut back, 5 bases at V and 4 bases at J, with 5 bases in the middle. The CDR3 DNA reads TGTGCCAGTAGTTCGGGCTATGGCTACACCTTC. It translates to CASSSGYGYTF. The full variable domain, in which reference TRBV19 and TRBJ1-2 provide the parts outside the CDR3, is DGGITQSPKYLFRKEGQNVTLSCEQNLNHDAMYWYRQDPGQGLRLIYYSQIVNDFQKGDIAEGYSVSREKKESFPLTVTSAQKNPTAFYLCASSSGYGYTFGSGTRLTVV.

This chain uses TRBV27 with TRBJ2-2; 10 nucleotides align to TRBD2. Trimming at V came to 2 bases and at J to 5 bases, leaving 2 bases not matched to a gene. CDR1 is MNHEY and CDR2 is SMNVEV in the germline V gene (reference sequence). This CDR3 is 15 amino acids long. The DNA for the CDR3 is TGTGCCAGCAGTTTAAGCGGGGGGGCTACCGGGGAGCTGTTTTTT. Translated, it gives CASSLSGGATGELFF.

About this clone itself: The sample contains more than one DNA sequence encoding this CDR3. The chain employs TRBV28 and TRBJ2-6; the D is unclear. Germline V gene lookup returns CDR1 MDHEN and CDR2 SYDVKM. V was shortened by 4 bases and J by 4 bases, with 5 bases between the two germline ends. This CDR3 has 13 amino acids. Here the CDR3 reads CASSYSGANVLTF. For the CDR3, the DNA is TGTGCCAGCAGTTACTCCGGGGCCAACGTCCTGACTTTC.

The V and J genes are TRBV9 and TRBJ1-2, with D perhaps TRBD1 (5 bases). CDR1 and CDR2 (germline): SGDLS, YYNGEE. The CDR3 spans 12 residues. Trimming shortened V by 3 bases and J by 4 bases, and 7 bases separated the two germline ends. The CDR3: CASSGGLYGYTF. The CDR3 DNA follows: TGTGCCAGCAGCGGGGGACTCTATGGCTACACCTTC.

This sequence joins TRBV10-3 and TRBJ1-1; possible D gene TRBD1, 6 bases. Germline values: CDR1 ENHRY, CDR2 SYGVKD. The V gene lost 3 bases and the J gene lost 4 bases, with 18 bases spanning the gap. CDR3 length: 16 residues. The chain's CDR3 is CAISEYLGARGTEAFF. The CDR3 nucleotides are TGTGCCATCAGTGAATATTTGGGGGCCAGGGGCACTGAAGCTTTCTTT.

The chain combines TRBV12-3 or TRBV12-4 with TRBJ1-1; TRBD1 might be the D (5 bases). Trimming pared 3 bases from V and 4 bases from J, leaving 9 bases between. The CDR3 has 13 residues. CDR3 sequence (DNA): TGTGCCAGCAGTTTCAGCCAGGGCACTGAAGCTTTCTTT. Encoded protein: CASSFSQGTEAFF.

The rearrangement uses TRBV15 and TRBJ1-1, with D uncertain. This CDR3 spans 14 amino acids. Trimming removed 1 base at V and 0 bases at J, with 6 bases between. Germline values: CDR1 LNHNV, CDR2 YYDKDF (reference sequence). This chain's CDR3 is CATSRGTLNTEAFF. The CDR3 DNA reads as TGTGCCACCAGCAGAGGCACTTTGAACACTGAAGCTTTCTTT.

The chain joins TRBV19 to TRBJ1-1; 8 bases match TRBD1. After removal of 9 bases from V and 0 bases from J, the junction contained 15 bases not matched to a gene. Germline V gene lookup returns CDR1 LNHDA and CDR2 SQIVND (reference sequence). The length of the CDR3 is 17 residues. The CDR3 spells CASRRDRRLKMNTEAFF. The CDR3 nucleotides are TGTGCCAGCCGCCGGGACAGGCGCTTAAAAATGAACACTGAAGCTTTCTTT. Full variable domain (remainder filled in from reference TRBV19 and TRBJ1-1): DGGITQSPKYLFRKEGQNVTLSCEQNLNHDAMYWYRQDPGQGLRLIYYSQIVNDFQKGDIAEGYSVSREKKESFPLTVTSAQKNPTAFYLCASRRDRRLKMNTEAFFGQGTRLTVV.

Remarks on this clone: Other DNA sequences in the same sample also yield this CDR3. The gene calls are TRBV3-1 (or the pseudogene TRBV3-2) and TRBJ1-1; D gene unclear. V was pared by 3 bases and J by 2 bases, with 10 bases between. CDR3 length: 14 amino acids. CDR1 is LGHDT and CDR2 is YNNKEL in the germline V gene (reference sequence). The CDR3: CASSQVEGNTEAFF. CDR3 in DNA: TGTGCCAGCAGCCAGGTGGAGGGAAACACTGAAGCTTTCTTT.

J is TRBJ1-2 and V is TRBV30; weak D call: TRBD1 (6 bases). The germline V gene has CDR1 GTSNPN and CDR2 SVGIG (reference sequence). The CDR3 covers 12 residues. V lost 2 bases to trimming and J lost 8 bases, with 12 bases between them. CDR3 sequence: CAWSPIGGGYTF. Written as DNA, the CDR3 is TGTGCCTGGAGTCCGATTGGGGGCGGCTACACCTTC. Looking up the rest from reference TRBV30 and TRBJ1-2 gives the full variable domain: SQTIHQWPATLVQPVGSPLSLECTVEGTSNPNLYWYRQAAGRGLQLLFYSVGIGQISSEVPQNLSASRPQDRQFILSSKKLLLSDSGFYLCAWSPIGGGYTFGSGTRLTVV.

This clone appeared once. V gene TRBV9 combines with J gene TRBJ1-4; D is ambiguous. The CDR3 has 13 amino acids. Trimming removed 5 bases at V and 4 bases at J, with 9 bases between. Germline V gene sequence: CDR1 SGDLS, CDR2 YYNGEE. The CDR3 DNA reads TGTGCCAGCAGGGGGAGACTTAATGAAAAACTGTTTTTT. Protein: CASRGRLNEKLFF. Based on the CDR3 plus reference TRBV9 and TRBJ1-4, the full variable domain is DSGVTQTPKHLITATGQRVTLRCSPRSGDLSVYWYQQSLDQGLQFLIQYYNGEERAKGNILERFSAQQFPDLHSELNLSSLELGDSALYFCASRGRLNEKLFFGSGTQLSVL.